This T cell receptor beta chain stems from a study of T cell responses to AZD1222 COVID-19 vaccine. This CDR3 spans 15 amino acids. The V gene's germline CDR1 is SNHLY and CDR2 FYNNEI. V lost 6 bases and J 1 base, leaving 12 bases between the germline ends. Produced via immunoSEQ multiplex PCR; TCRdb's table is partial and in-frame only. The sample has 80,000 or so clones; roughly nine tenths are singletons. This clonotype was obtained from an adult in good health. The chain couples TRBV2 to TRBJ2-2; D possibly corresponds to TRBD2 (7 bases). Sequenced material: peripheral blood, taken on day 0 of AZD1222 vaccination. CDR3 sequence reads: CASRKGGGNTGELFF. The DNA of the CDR3 is TGTGCCAGCAGGAAGGGAGGGGGGAACACCGGGGAGCTGTTTTTT.